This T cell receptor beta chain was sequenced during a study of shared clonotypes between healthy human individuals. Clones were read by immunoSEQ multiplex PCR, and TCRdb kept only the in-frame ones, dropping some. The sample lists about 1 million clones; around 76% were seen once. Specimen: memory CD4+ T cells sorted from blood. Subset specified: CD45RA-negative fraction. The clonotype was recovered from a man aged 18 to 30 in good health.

In DNA, the CDR3 is TGCAGCGTTGGGGAGGGCTACAATGAGCAGTTCTTC. Translating gives CSVGEGYNEQFF. J is TRBJ2-1 and V is TRBV29-1, with 7 bases fitting TRBD2. Germline CDR1 reads SQVTM; CDR2 reads ANQGSEA. J gave up 3 bases and V 4 bases, and 0 bases lay outside the gene matches. The CDR3 totals 12 residues.